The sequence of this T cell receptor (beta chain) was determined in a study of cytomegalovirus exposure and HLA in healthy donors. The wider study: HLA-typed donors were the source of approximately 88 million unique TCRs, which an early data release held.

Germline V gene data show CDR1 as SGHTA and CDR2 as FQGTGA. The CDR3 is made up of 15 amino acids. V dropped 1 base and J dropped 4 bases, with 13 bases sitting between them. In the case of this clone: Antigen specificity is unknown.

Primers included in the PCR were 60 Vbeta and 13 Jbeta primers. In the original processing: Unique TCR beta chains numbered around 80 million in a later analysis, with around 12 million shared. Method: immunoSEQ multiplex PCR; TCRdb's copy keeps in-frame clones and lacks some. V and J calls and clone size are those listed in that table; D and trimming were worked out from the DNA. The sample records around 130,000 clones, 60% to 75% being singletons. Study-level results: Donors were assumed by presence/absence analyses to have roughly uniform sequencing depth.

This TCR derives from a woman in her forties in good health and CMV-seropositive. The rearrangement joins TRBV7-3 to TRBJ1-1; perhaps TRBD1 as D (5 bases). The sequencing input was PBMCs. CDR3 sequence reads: CASSLNGGRATEAFF. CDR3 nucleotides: TGTGCCAGCAGCTTAAACGGGGGACGGGCCACTGAAGCTTTCTTT.